At least ten counts were recorded for the clone carrying this T cell receptor (beta chain). This sample is drawn from a study of T cells in Graves' hyperthyroidism and ophthalmopathy. Patients aged 18 to 65 with hyperthyroidism were newly diagnosed, with duration under 2 months. Clinical symptoms, serum thyroxine, TRAb, thyroid ultrasound and orbital computed tomography informed diagnoses. RNA transcripts gave rise to amplified TCR beta CDR3 regions. The HTBI primer set drove a first-round RT-PCR of the TCR CDR3. TCRdb reprocessed the multiplex PCR reads with MiXCR, giving one entry per CDR3 protein. The sample gives hundreds of thousands of distinct CDR3 sequences, around 25% of which show up once; approximately 30% is in the top ten. V dropped 8 bases and J dropped 6; count of bases not matched to a gene: 16. Germline CDR1 reads GTSNPN; CDR2 reads SVGIG (reference sequence). The CDR3 loop spans 15 amino acids.

The specimen sequenced was blood. The receptor's source is a man aged 35 to 55 with Graves' hyperthyroidism that later progressed to Graves' ophthalmopathy. The V gene is TRBV30, the J gene TRBJ1-1; 9 nucleotides align to TRBD1. The CDR3 sequence is CATSGQGRWRAEAFF. The DNA for the CDR3 is TGTGCCACGTCGGGACAGGGTAGGTGGAGGGCTGAAGCTTTCTTT.